This T cell receptor beta chain was retrieved from a study of monozygotic twins with inflammatory bowel disease. Whole-study findings and limits: Against healthy co-twins, IBD patients had lower TCRbeta diversity (measured by inverse Simpson). The authors found no support for a single strong IBD-associated signal or clonotype.

Total RNA isolation used whole blood (no T cell sorting was performed). About this clonotype itself: The antigen remains undetermined.

Amplification used two nested PCRs: roughly 16 cycles, then about 10 cycles, on TCRalpha/TCRbeta cDNA. TCRdb reanalyzed the 5' RACE reads and collapses them to one entry per CDR3 protein, without DNA. Here the sample table reports some 300,000 distinct CDR3 sequences. The germline CDR1 and CDR2 sequences are SGHRS and YFSETQ. The CDR3 sequence is 15 residues long. The V gene is TRBV5-1, the J gene TRBJ2-5; TCRdb reports TRBD2, a call that lacks DNA to check it against. Material: blood. The clonotype comes from a human donor with ulcerative colitis or Crohn's disease, or a healthy co-twin of an affected twin (not recorded which). This CDR3 reads CASSLSGGWQETQYF.